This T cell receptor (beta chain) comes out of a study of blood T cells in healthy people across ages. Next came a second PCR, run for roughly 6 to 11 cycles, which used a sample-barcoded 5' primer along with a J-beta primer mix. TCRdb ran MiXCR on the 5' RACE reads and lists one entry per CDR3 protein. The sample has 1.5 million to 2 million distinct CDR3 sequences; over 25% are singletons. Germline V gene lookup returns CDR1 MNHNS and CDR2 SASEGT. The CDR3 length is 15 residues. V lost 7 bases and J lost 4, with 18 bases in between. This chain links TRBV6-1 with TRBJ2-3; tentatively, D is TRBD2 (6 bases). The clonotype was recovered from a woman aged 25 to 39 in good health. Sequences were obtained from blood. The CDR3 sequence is CASTSYSGGADTQYF. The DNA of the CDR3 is TGTGCCAGCACTTCCTACTCAGGCGGGGCAGATACGCAGTATTTT.